This T cell receptor (beta chain) came from a study of blood T cell repertoires in COVID-19. About the research overall: COVID-19 samples collected from the United States, Italy and Spain covered acute and convalescent phases.

Sequencing used immunoSEQ multiplex PCR; TCRdb keeps in-frame clones, though not all of them. The profile covers fewer than 350,000 clones, with approximately 85% appearing a single time and under 2.5% taken by the ten largest. CDR3 length equals 15 residues. The germline V gene encodes CDR1 LGHDT and CDR2 YNNKEL (reference sequence). Trimming left V 1 base short and J 3 bases short, with 12 bases between. Those who participated ranged in age from roughly 18 to 100 years and resided in about two dozen US areas. Grouping used clinical history reported by participants in a survey and questionnaire. The specimen was PBMCs or T cells enriched from blood (not recorded which). This TCR was recovered from a man younger than 40 who had recovered from COVID-19. This rearrangement joins TRBV3-1 (or the pseudogene TRBV3-2) to TRBJ1-1; D is uncertain. This CDR3 reads CASSQVSTSHTEAFF. DNA of the CDR3: TGTGCCAGCAGCCAAGTTAGTACCTCCCACACTGAAGCTTTCTTT.